This TCR beta chain was identified during a study of T-cell memory formation after mild COVID-19. Regarding the study as a whole: The main location of contracting CD4+ clones was CM and EM, and that of contracting CD8+ clones was EMRA.

Comment on this clonotype: Its antigen is as yet unknown.

TCRdb reprocessed the 5' RACE reads via MiXCR and lists one record per CDR3 protein. Found here are some 340,000 distinct CDR3 sequences, approximately 12% of them singletons; the top ten hold about 22%. The TCR originated in a man between 18 and 29 years old who had mild COVID-19 (a few samples of this study predate the infection). Cell type and time point are not known. Sequencing was performed on PBMCs or a T cell subset sorted from them (not recorded which).

CDR3 sequence (DNA): TGTGCCAGCAGTTTGGGACAGGGGCTAATCGGGCCCCAGCATTTT. Its protein product is CASSLGQGLIGPQHF. V and J are TRBV12-3 or TRBV12-4 and TRBJ1-5, with 10 bases identical to TRBD1. The CDR3 runs to 15 residues. Unmatched junction bases numbered 8, after V lost 3 bases and J lost 9 bases.